This is a list of T cell receptor beta chains from one sample in a study of T cells in Graves' hyperthyroidism and ophthalmopathy. TCRdb called the multiplex PCR reads again in MiXCR, with one record for every CDR3 protein. The sample shows approximately 430,000 distinct CDR3 sequences, around 14% of them seen only once. The sample comprised blood. These receptors were taken from a woman aged 18 to 35 with Graves' hyperthyroidism. Each CDR3 is given with its conserved first and last residue. Fields, in order: J gene, clone size, D gene, V gene, CDR3 DNA, CDR3 protein. A D gene is named only where the DNA matches it firmly. Only part of the rows carry a size: once, few, many, or a class if the clone is expanded.

>TRBJ1-5|many|NA|TRBV20-1
TGCAGTGCAGAACAGGGCTTTGGCAATCAGCCCCAGCATTTT
CSAEQGFGNQPQHF
>TRBJ2-3|many|NA|TRBV10-1
TGCGCCACCAACGCTGATGGGAGGAATACGCAGTATTTT
CATNADGRNTQYF
>TRBJ1-2|many|TRBD1|TRBV20-1
TGCAGTGCTAGAGGACAGGGGGCGTATGGCTACACCTTC
CSARGQGAYGYTF
>TRBJ2-7|NA|TRBD2|TRBV6-1
TGTGCCAGCAGTTTTTCGGGGGGGGTATACGAGCAGTACTTC
CASSFSGGVYEQYF
>TRBJ2-7|many|TRBD1|TRBV18
TGTGCCAGCTCACCATGGGCAGGGGGTGCCTACGAGCAGTACTTC
CASSPWAGGAYEQYF
>TRBJ1-2|many|NA|TRBV28
TGTGCCAGCAGTTTTGTGTTCGCTCTGGTAGGCTACACCTTC
CASSFVFALVGYTF
>TRBJ2-2|many|NA|TRBV3-1
TGTGCCAGCAGCCAAGAAGGCGGGGAGCTGTTTTTT
CASSQEGGELFF
>TRBJ2-2|NA|NA|TRBV19
TGTGCCAGTAGTATAGATCATCCACTAGACCCGATCACCGGGGAGCTGTTTTTT
CASSIDHPLDPITGELFF
>TRBJ2-2|NA|TRBD2|TRBV5-1
TGCGCCAGCAGCTTGGGGCTCGGACTAGCGGAAAACACCGGGGAGCTGTTTTTT
CASSLGLGLAENTGELFF
>TRBJ2-7|many|TRBD2|TRBV20-1
TGCAGTGCTAGAGATCTAGCGGAGACCTACGAGCAGTACTTC
CSARDLAETYEQYF
>TRBJ2-2|few|NA|TRBV29-1
TGCAGCGTTGGGCCAGGGACCGGGGAGCTGTTTTTT
CSVGPGTGELFF
>TRBJ2-2|NA|NA|TRBV6-5
TGTGCCAGCAGTAACTCCCCCGGGGAGCTGTTTTTT
CASSNSPGELFF
>TRBJ1-3|few|TRBD1|TRBV5-1
TGCGCCAGCAGCTTGGGGTCGGGACAGAATATTTTCTCTGGAAACACCATATATTTT
CASSLGSGQNIFSGNTIYF
>TRBJ1-2|NA|NA|TRBV4-3
TGCGCCAGCAGCCAAACCAGGGAGGTGGGGTATGGCTACACCTTC
CASSQTREVGYGYTF
>TRBJ2-2|many|NA|TRBV2
TGTGCCAGCACCGGGACGGCGAACACCGGGGAGCTGTTTTTT
CASTGTANTGELFF
>TRBJ1-4|few|NA|TRBV18
TGTGCCAGCTCACCAAACAGGGTTGGAAAACTGTTTTTT
CASSPNRVGKLFF
>TRBJ2-5|NA|NA|TRBV5-6
TGTGCCAGCAGCCAACCTACAGAGGACATAGAAGAGACCCAGTACTTC
CASSQPTEDIEETQYF
>TRBJ2-7|many|TRBD2|TRBV7-8
TGTGCCAGCAGCCTAACCCCGGGGGGGCTAGCGGGGCCCCATGAGCAGTACTTC
CASSLTPGGLAGPHEQYF
>TRBJ1-1|many|TRBD1|TRBV12-3/TRBV12-4
TGTGCCAGCAGTCGACAGGGGTGGAACACTGAAGCTTTCTTT
CASSRQGWNTEAFF
>TRBJ1-1|few|NA|TRBV15
TGTGCCACCAGCAGGGGAGGGGTGAACACTGAAGCTTTCTTT
CATSRGGVNTEAFF
>TRBJ1-2|few|NA|TRBV6-1
TGTGCCAGCAGCCGTATTTATTATGGCTACACCTTC
CASSRIYYGYTF
>TRBJ2-3|few|TRBD2|TRBV7-3
TGTGCCAGCAGCTTTAGAGCGGGAGAAACAGATACGCAGTATTTT
CASSFRAGETDTQYF
>TRBJ2-3|NA|NA|TRBV29-1
TGCAGCGTTGATGGGAACACGCAGTATTTT
CSVDGNTQYF
>TRBJ1-5|many|NA|TRBV3-1
TGTGCCAGCAGCCAAGGCAGAAGCAATCAGCCCCAGCATTTT
CASSQGRSNQPQHF
>TRBJ2-7|many|TRBD2|TRBV11-2
TGTGCCAGCAGCTCGGGACTAGCGGTACTCTACGAGCAGTACTTC
CASSSGLAVLYEQYF
>TRBJ2-7|many|NA|TRBV12-3/TRBV12-4
TGTGCCAGCAGTTTACCCAGGGCCGAGCAGTACTTC
CASSLPRAEQYF
>TRBJ2-3|NA|TRBD2|TRBV10-3
TGTGCCATCAGTGAATCCCTAGCGGGGCCCAAACTCACAGATACGCAGTATTTT
CAISESLAGPKLTDTQYF
>TRBJ2-1|few|NA|TRBV18
TGTGCCAGCTCACCCGGGACACCGATAGGGCAGTTCTTC
CASSPGTPIGQFF
>TRBJ1-5|few|NA|TRBV3-1
TGTGCCAGCAGCCAAGCTAGGACGAAGCAGCCCCAGCATTTT
CASSQARTKQPQHF
>TRBJ1-4|many|NA|TRBV7-2
TGTGCCAGCAGCTTAATAGCAGGCGCAACTAATGAAAAACTGTTTTTT
CASSLIAGATNEKLFF
>TRBJ1-5|many|NA|TRBV18
TGTGCCAGCTCAAGACAGATGGAGCCCCAGCATTTT
CASSRQMEPQHF
>TRBJ2-3|NA|NA|TRBV12-3/TRBV12-4
TGTGCCAGCAGTTTCGGGCGGCGGGCGACCCCAGATACGCAGTATTTT
CASSFGRRATPDTQYF
>TRBJ2-1|many|TRBD2|TRBV5-1
TGCGCCAGCAGCCCCGAAGCGGGATCCTACAATGAGCAGTTCTTC
CASSPEAGSYNEQFF
>TRBJ2-7|many|TRBD2|TRBV2
TGTGCCAGCAGTGGGCGGACTAGCGGGAGCTCCTACGAGCAGTACTTC
CASSGRTSGSSYEQYF
>TRBJ2-1|NA|NA|TRBV6-9
TGTGCCAGCAGTTTGGTGACAGGACCCCTCTCCTACAATGAGCAGTTCTTC
CASSLVTGPLSYNEQFF
>TRBJ2-7|few|TRBD1|TRBV5-1
TGCGCCAGCAGCTTAGGGTCCCGGGGACAGACCTACGAGCAGTACTTC
CASSLGSRGQTYEQYF
>TRBJ2-1|few|NA|TRBV5-1
TGCGCCAGCAGCTTGGGGGTTGCGGTAACCTACAATGAGCAGTTCTTC
CASSLGVAVTYNEQFF
>TRBJ1-2|many|NA|TRBV13
TGTGCCAGCAGCTTTACAGGCCAGGGGTCTGGCTACACCTTC
CASSFTGQGSGYTF
>TRBJ1-1|many|NA|TRBV2
TGTGCCAGCAGTGAAGGTCTGGGGAACACTGAAGCTTTCTTT
CASSEGLGNTEAFF
>TRBJ1-1|NA|TRBD1|TRBV2
TGTGCCACCAGTGCCCGGGACAGGGCTTTCTTT
CATSARDRAFF
>TRBJ1-5|few|NA|TRBV18
TGTGCCAGCTCACCACGGGAAGGGAGGTATAGCAATCAGCCCCAGCATTTT
CASSPREGRYSNQPQHF